A selection of T cell receptor beta chains follows, all from one sample in a study of molecular identifiers for immune sequencing clone quantification. TCRdb re-analysed the PCR reads in MiXCR, keeping a single row per CDR3 protein. In the table there are under 600,000 distinct CDR3 sequences, about 26% of which are singletons. Sequenced sample: naive CD8+ T cells from blood, with Jurkat cell RNA spiked in. The receptors originated from a human donor in good health. Some libraries in this study had Jurkat cell RNA spiked in. Both conserved end residues are part of each CDR3. The D gene is left open where the match is weak. Only part of the rows carry a size: once, few, many, or a class if the clone is expanded.

clone size	D gene	V gene	CDR3 length	J gene	CDR3 DNA	CDR3 protein
few	.	TRBV24-1	13	TRBJ2-2	TGTGCCACCAGTGCCGGAGGGGCCGGGGAGCTGTTTTTT	CATSAGGAGELFF
few	.	TRBV9	15	TRBJ2-7	TGTGCCAGCAGCGTAGGCGCCAGGAGCTCCTACGAGCAGTACTTC	CASSVGARSSYEQYF
.	.	TRBV27	15	TRBJ2-3	TGTGCCAGCAGTTCCCGGGACGACTACACAGATACGCAGTATTTT	CASSSRDDYTDTQYF
.	TRBD1	TRBV20-1	13	TRBJ1-2	TGCAGTGCTCAGACAGGGGATAACTATGGCTACACCTTC	CSAQTGDNYGYTF
.	.	TRBV5-1	13	TRBJ1-1	TGCGCCAGCAGCATGGAATTCGACACTGAAGCTTTCTTT	CASSMEFDTEAFF
many	.	TRBV6-5	16	TRBJ2-7	TGTGCCAGCAGTTACTGGGCAGGGGGGGACCCCTACGAGCAGTACTTC	CASSYWAGGDPYEQYF
.	.	TRBV19	14	TRBJ2-5	TGTGCCAGTAGTATAGTTTTCTCCCAAGAGACCCAGTACTTC	CASSIVFSQETQYF
.	TRBD2	TRBV24-1	17	TRBJ2-2	TGTGCCACCAGTGATTTTCGAGGCTCGGGGGGAACCGGGGAGCTGTTTTTT	CATSDFRGSGGTGELFF
.	.	TRBV19	15	TRBJ1-4	TGTGTCAGTAGTTCGTCAGGGGCGCATAATGAAAAACTGTTTTTT	CVSSSSGAHNEKLFF
.	TRBD1	TRBV5-1	15	TRBJ2-7	TGCGCCAGCAGCTTGGAAACCGGGACAGCCTACGAGCAGTACTTC	CASSLETGTAYEQYF